This T cell receptor beta chain was sequenced for a study of blood T cell repertoires in COVID-19. Whole-study context: The analysed material was cDNA or gDNA that came from T cells, B-cell-depleted T cells, or PBMCs.

Original methodology: Amplifying reference gene primers gave estimates of nucleated cell counts. The assay was immunoSEQ multiplex PCR, and TCRdb's table has in-frame clones only and misses some. V and J calls and clone size are as listed in that table; D and trimming were resolved from the DNA. The profile shows roughly 180,000 clones, approximately 94% of them singletons. This CDR3 has 16 amino acids. The ends lost 5 bases at V and 8 bases at J; junction bases unmatched: 15. Germline V gene sequence: CDR1 SEHNR, CDR2 FQNEAQ (reference sequence). This clone was observed a single time. The chain joins TRBV7-9 to TRBJ1-2; 9 nucleotides line up with TRBD1. Sequenced: peripheral blood. The sequence was obtained from a man under 40 with COVID-19, enrolled during active disease. The CDR3, as DNA: TGTGCCAGCAGCAACACCGTGGACAGGGGAGGTGAGGGCTACACCTTC. Its translation is CASSNTVDRGGEGYTF.